This T cell receptor beta chain was captured in a study of T cells in Graves' hyperthyroidism and ophthalmopathy. Regions amplified from RNA transcripts were the TCR beta CDR3 regions. Using the HTBI primer set, a first-round RT-PCR was run on the TCR CDR3. TCRdb independently ran MiXCR on the multiplex PCR reads; one entry per CDR3 protein. Of about 560,000 distinct CDR3 sequences in the sample, 16% were seen once. At least ten counts were recorded for this clonotype. Germline values: CDR1 PRHDT, CDR2 FYEKMQ (reference sequence). V lost 5 bases to trimming and J lost 7 bases; unmatched junction nucleotides: 10. The CDR3 consists of 14 residues.

The sample was blood. The origin of this receptor is a woman aged 18-29 years with Graves' hyperthyroidism. The V and J genes are TRBV13 and TRBJ1-1; 7 nucleotides align to TRBD1. This CDR3 reads CASSNNPTGREAFF. The CDR3 region has the DNA TGTGCCAGCAGCAATAATCCGACAGGGCGTGAAGCTTTCTTT.